Described below is a single TCR beta chain sequence and its context. Many counts were recorded for this clonotype. This receptor's antigen is unknown. Base qualities are not recorded, but no much larger clone differs from it by a single base. Libraries of naive CD8 T cells were built from about 20,000 to 1,000,000 sorted cells, with 10%, 30% or 50% of the purified RNA used. Naive CD8 T cells, defined as CD8+CD4-CCR7+CD45RA+, were FACS-sorted into RLT Plus buffer on a BD FACSAria II. To test detection sensitivity, Jurkat RNA equivalent to more than 8 TCR copies was spiked into samples of about 19,000-1,000,000 naive CD8 T cells. CD8 T cells were enriched with RosetteSep CD8+ T Cell Enrichment Cocktail and Ficoll-Paque, followed by ACK red cell lysis. These data originate in a study of molecular identifiers for immune sequencing clone quantification (dated by TCRdb to 2017 to 2018). The study in broad terms: In a replicate experiment, RNA from about 19,000 or 110,000 naive CD8 T cells was split into five aliquots, four of which were sequenced. This methods study benchmarked molecular-identifier clustering-based TCR repertoire sequencing (MIDCIRS) and TCR RNA copy counting, using CD8 T cells to do so.

Libraries came from PCR. Sequenced on a NextSeq 500. Bulk TCR libraries were generated as previously described, with the TCR primers listed in Table S5 used. Total RNA was purified with the Qiagen AllPrep DNA/RNA kit. Reads from multiple sequencing runs of the same library were pooled before analysis. In the paper's pipeline: Only reads with exact TCR constant sequence were kept, trimmed to 150 nt, and grouped by their 12-nt molecular barcodes. Reads inside each barcode group were sub-clustered using a 15% Levenshtein threshold, and a quality-weighted consensus sequence was constructed for each RNA molecule. Non-functional sequences were excluded, and lower-count sequences lying one edit away from another sequence were also excluded. Based on fitting two negative binomial distributions, any barcode sub-cluster with under 20% of the maximum read count was discarded. Using fastp at Q25 and MiXCR, TCRdb reprocessed the public reads and kept productive beta chains. All rows with the same CDR3 protein become a single entry with the most common DNA and genes. V and J calls and clone size were set by TCRdb, not the authors. The sample contains approximately 630,000 distinct CDR3 sequences, 25% of them found a single time. Of the sample, 0.6% to 0.9% is held by the ten largest clones.

Taken from the germline V gene, the CDR1 and CDR2 loops are SQVTM and ANQGSEA. Including cysteine and phenylalanine, the CDR3 has 14 amino acids. Solely the CDR3 DNA is kept, with 42 bases framed from the first base. V drops 6 bases and J drops 2 bases, leaving 17 bases in between. Study-level results and caveats: Modeling estimated about three recovered TCR RNA copies per cell, compared with about ten by digital PCR, which implies around 30% capture efficiency. The sizes of highly expanded clones could end up underestimated when identical TCR molecules share a barcode. Clones above 20 RNA copies held over 98% of molecules in CMV-specific effector cells but under 1% in naive cells. When barcode sub-clustering was omitted, TCR diversity was inflated by chimeric consensus sequences, with chimeras reaching as high as 47%. Spiked-in Jurkat TCR RNA equal to a single cell's worth was reported to be detectable even within one million naive CD8 T cells. Naive libraries contained spiked-in Jurkat TCR RNA (roughly 10 copies' worth), which is not part of the donor repertoire.

Sequencing input: naive CD8+ T cells from blood, with Jurkat cell RNA spiked in. The cell subset or site tag for this specimen amounts to: FACS-sorted CD8+CD4-CCR7+CD45RA+ naive T cells. The TCR sequence derives from a human donor in good health. Some libraries in this study had Jurkat cell RNA spiked in. This sequence uses TRBV29-1 and TRBJ2-7; TRBD2 could be the D gene, as 6 bases match. The DNA reads as follows: TGCAGCGTAATGCTGGCGGGGCCACCCTACGAGCAGTACTTC. Its protein is CSVMLAGPPYEQYF.